This TCR beta chain was obtained from a study of T cells in Graves' hyperthyroidism and ophthalmopathy. This clonotype was recorded many times. The antigen is unknown. The germline V and J ends were trimmed by 2 bases and 7 bases, with 11 bases remaining between them. The germline V gene encodes CDR1 SGHTA and CDR2 FQGNSA. This CDR3 has 14 residues. Using RNA transcripts as the source, TCR beta CDR3 regions were amplified. When the TCR CDR3 underwent first-round RT-PCR, the HTBI primer set was used. TCRdb called the multiplex PCR reads again in MiXCR, with one record for every CDR3 protein. The table has about 500,000 distinct CDR3 sequences, about 15% seen once. Overall study findings and caveats: Blood also held most thyroid clonotypes expanded beyond 0.001.

This TCR was recovered from a woman aged 30 to 39 with Graves' ophthalmopathy. The sequenced sample was blood. The chain uses TRBV7-2 and TRBJ1-4; no definite D call. The CDR3 sequence is CASSLLGPGEKLFF. The DNA for the CDR3 is TGTGCCAGCAGCTTACTTGGGCCGGGTGAAAAACTGTTTTTT.